Each of the 13 T cell receptor beta chains below was sequenced from the same sample in a study of CD8+ T cells in alopecia areata listed by TCRdb under 2018. The library was built by means of the immunoSEQ multiplex PCR assay. For TCR sequencing, RNA was extracted from every sample and reverse transcribed into cDNA to serve as template. TCRdb retrieved this table from immuneACCESS and kept in-frame rearrangements only. Not all clones are present; in checked studies, unresolved V genes account for under half, and no reason is known for the remainder. A total of 150,000 to 200,000 clones appear in this sample, about three fifths of them only once. 1.3% of the sample is held by the ten biggest clonotypes. The sample's treatment or condition label is to be understood as: oral pan-JAK inhibitor, 5-10 mg twice daily. The starting material was CD4+ T cells sorted from blood, obtained around week 50, from a patient treated with tofacitinib. The receptors stem from a human donor with alopecia areata.

This rearrangement joins TRBV14 to TRBJ2-7; D might be TRBD1 or TRBD2, each matching 6 bases. Germline V gene lookup returns CDR1 SGHDN and CDR2 FVKESK. The V gene lost 4 bases and the J gene lost 6 bases, with 16 bases spanning the gap. CDR3 length: 14 residues. CDR3 in amino acids: CASSREEWGAEQYF. The CDR3 DNA reads TGTGCCAGCAGCCGGGAAGAGTGGGGGGCCGAGCAGTACTTC.

The sample holds one count of this clone. The genes are TRBV9 and TRBJ2-3; D ambiguous. Germline V gene sequence: CDR1 SGDLS, CDR2 YYNGEE. V was shortened by 4 bases and J by 1 base, with 4 bases between the two germline ends. This CDR3 is 12 amino acids long. The CDR3 DNA follows: TGTGCCAGCAGCCCGGGCACAGATACGCAGTATTTT. Translation: CASSPGTDTQYF.

The chain combines TRBV29-1 with TRBJ1-1; maybe TRBD1 (6 bases). The V and J ends lost 8 bases and 1 base respectively, with 14 bases between them. CDR3 size: 13 residues. CDR1 and CDR2 from the germline V gene are SQVTM and ANQGSEA. In DNA, the CDR3 is TGCAGCCCATCAGGGGCCGCGAACACTGAAGCTTTCTTT. Translation gives CSPSGAANTEAFF.

The V and J genes are TRBV5-1 and TRBJ1-2, with TRBD1 as a possible D gene (5 bases). This CDR3 contains 13 residues. Trimming cost V 3 bases and J 6 bases, with 12 bases left between them. Per the germline V gene, CDR1 is SGHRS and CDR2 is YFSETQ. Here the CDR3 DNA reads TGCGCCAGCAGCTCATCTTTCAGGGATGGCTACACCTTC. Encoded protein: CASSSSFRDGYTF.

The V gene is TRBV5-6, the J gene TRBJ2-5, with 7 bases matching TRBD1. Germline-derived CDR1 and CDR2 are SGHDT and YYEEEE. The CDR3 consists of 14 residues. J lost 1 base, V lost 4 bases, and 4 bases had no gene match. The CDR3 nucleotides read TGTGCCAGCAGCAGACGGGACAGCCAAGAGACCCAGTACTTC. This codes for CASSRRDSQETQYF.

V is TRBV25-1 and J is TRBJ1-6, with 10 bases fitting TRBD1. J gave up 9 bases and V 7 bases, and 9 bases lay outside the gene matches. CDR3 size: 15 residues. From germline, CDR1 is MGHDK and CDR2 SYGVNS. The CDR3 protein is CASTLTGTGVSPLHF. Written as DNA, the CDR3 is TGTGCCAGCACCCTTACCGGGACAGGGGTTTCACCCCTCCACTTT.

For this clone: Other DNA sequences in the sample encode the same CDR3. The chain carries TRBV6-5 and TRBJ1-1; D is unclear. V dropped 1 base and J dropped 1 base, with 4 bases sitting between them. This CDR3 spans 13 amino acids. Germline CDR1 and CDR2: MNHEY and SVGAGI. Here the CDR3 reads CASSYFRNTEAFF. In DNA, the CDR3 is TGTGCCAGCAGTTACTTCCGGAACACTGAAGCTTTCTTT.

The V and J genes are TRBV4-1 and TRBJ2-7, with D possibly being TRBD1 (6 bases). CDR3 length equals 15 residues. CDR1 and CDR2 from the germline V gene are MGHRA and YSYEKL. Trimming cost V 3 bases and J 2 bases, with 14 bases left between them. Here the CDR3 reads CASSHPPGQTYEQYF. The CDR3 DNA is TGCGCCAGCAGCCACCCTCCTGGACAGACCTACGAGCAGTACTTC.

The gene calls are TRBV30 and TRBJ2-1, with TRBD1 matching 10 bases. With V trimmed by 7 bases and J by 8 bases, 8 bases remained unmatched. Germline values: CDR1 GTSNPN, CDR2 SVGIG (reference sequence). The CDR3 contains 13 residues. The CDR3 is CASRQGAEDEQFF. The DNA of the CDR3 is TGTGCCTCGAGACAGGGGGCGGAAGATGAGCAGTTCTTC.

The chain links TRBV27 to TRBJ2-7; the D gene is possibly TRBD2 (5 bases). The germline V gene encodes CDR1 MNHEY and CDR2 SMNVEV (reference sequence). The V and J ends lost 4 bases and 6 bases respectively, with 19 bases between them. CDR3 length: 15 residues. The CDR3 protein is CASSSLGLGRSEQYF. CDR3 DNA sequence: TGTGCCAGCAGTTCCCTAGGACTGGGCAGGTCCGAGCAGTACTTC.

This clone was seen only a few times. The chain uses TRBV5-6 and TRBJ2-7; 7 nucleotides line up with TRBD2. This CDR3 is 15 amino acids long. Germline values: CDR1 SGHDT, CDR2 YYEEEE. The V and J ends lost 9 bases and 2 bases, in that order; junction bases with no gene match: 14. The CDR3 DNA sequence: TGTGCCACATCGCGGGGGACGGTAAAGCCCTACGAGCAGTACTTC. Translated: CATSRGTVKPYEQYF.

The chain is built from TRBV19 and TRBJ2-6, with 7 bases lining up with TRBD1. This CDR3 contains 17 residues. Germline-derived CDR1 and CDR2 are LNHDA and SQIVND (reference sequence). V lost 4 bases and J lost 0; bases outside the gene matches: 6. This CDR3 reads CASSKGTVVSGANVLTF. In DNA, the CDR3 is TGTGCCAGTAGTAAAGGGACAGTCGTCTCTGGGGCCAACGTCCTGACTTTC.

This chain uses TRBV4-1 with TRBJ2-1; D may be TRBD1 (5 bases). This CDR3 is built from 15 residues. V lost 2 bases to trimming and J lost 6 bases, with 14 bases between them. The V gene's germline CDR1 is MGHRA and CDR2 YSYEKL. CDR3 in amino acids: CASSQQGAGSNEQFF. The CDR3 bases are TGCGCCAGCAGCCAACAAGGGGCCGGCTCCAATGAGCAGTTCTTC.